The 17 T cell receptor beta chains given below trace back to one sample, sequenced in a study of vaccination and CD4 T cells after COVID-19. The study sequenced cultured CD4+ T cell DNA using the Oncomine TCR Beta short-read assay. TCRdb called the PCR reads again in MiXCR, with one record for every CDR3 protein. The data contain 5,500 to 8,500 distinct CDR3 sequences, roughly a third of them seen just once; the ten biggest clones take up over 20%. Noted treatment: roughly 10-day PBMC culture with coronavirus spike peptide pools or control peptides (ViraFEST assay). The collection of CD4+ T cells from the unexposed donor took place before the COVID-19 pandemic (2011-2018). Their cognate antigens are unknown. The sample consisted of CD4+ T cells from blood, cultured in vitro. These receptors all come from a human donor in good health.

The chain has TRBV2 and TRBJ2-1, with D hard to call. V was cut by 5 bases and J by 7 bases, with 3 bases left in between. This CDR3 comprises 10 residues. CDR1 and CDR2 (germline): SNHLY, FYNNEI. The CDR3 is CASSRNEQFF. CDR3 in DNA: TGTGCCAGCAGTCGAAATGAGCAGTTCTTC.

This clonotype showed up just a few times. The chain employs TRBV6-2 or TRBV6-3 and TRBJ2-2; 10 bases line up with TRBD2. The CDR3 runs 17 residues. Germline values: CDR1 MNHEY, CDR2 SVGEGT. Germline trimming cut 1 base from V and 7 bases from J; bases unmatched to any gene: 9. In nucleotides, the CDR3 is TGTGCCAGCAGTTACTTCATAGCGGGGGGCGAGGGCGGGGAGCTGTTTTTT. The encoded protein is CASSYFIAGGEGGELFF.

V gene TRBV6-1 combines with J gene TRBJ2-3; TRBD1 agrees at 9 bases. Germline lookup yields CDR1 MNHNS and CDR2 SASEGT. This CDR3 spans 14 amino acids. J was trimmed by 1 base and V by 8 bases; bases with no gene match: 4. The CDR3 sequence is CASSRDRGTDTQYF. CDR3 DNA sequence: TGTGCCAGCTCCCGGGACAGGGGCACAGATACGCAGTATTTT.

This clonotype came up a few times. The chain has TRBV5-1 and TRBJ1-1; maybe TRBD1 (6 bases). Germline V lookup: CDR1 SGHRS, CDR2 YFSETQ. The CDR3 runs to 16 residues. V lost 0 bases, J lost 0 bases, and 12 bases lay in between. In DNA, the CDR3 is TGCGCCAGCAGCTTGGGCCTCAGGGACATGAACACTGAAGCTTTCTTT. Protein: CASSLGLRDMNTEAFF.

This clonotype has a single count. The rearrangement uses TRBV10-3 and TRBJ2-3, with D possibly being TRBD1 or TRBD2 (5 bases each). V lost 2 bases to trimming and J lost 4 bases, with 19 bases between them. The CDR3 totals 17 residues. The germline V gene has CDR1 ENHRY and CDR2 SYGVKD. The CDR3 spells CAISERGVGWSADTQYF. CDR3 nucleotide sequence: TGTGCCATCAGTGAGCGAGGGGTAGGGTGGAGCGCAGATACGCAGTATTTT.

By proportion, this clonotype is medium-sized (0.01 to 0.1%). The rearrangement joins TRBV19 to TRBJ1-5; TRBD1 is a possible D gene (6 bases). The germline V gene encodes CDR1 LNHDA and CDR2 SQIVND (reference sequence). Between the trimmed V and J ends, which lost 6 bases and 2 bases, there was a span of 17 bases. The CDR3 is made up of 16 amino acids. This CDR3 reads CASRHRGQVGNQPQHF. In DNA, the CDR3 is TGTGCCAGTAGACATCGGGGGCAGGTGGGCAATCAGCCCCAGCATTTT.

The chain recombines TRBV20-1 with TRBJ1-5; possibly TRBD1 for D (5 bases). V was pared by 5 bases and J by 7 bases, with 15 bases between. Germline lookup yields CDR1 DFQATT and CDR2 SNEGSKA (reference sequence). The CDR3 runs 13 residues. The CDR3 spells CSAHDRGEQPQHF. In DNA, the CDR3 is TGCAGTGCTCACGACAGAGGGGAGCAGCCCCAGCATTTT.

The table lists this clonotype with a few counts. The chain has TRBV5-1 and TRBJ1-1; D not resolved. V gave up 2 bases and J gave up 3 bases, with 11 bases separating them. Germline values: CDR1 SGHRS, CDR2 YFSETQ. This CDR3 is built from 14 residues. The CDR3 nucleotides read TGCGCCAGCAGCTTCCATTCTGCAGACACTGAAGCTTTCTTT. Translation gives CASSFHSADTEAFF.

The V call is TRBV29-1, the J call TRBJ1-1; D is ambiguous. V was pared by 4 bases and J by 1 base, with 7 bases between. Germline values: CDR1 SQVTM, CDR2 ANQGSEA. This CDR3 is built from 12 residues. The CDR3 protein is CSVVGQNTEAFF. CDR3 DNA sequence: TGCAGCGTTGTTGGTCAGAACACTGAAGCTTTCTTT.

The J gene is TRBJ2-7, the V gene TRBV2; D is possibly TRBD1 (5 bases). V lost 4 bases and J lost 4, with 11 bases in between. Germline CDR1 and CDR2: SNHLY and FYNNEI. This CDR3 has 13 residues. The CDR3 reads CASSGTRGYEQYF. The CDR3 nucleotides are TGTGCCAGCAGTGGAACAAGGGGTTACGAGCAGTACTTC. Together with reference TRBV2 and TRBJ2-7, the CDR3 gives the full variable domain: EPEVTQTPSHQVTQMGQEVILRCVPISNHLYFYWYRQILGQKVEFLVSFYNNEISEKSEIFDDQFSVERPDGSNFTLKIRSTKLEDSAMYFCASSGTRGYEQYFGPGTRLTVT.

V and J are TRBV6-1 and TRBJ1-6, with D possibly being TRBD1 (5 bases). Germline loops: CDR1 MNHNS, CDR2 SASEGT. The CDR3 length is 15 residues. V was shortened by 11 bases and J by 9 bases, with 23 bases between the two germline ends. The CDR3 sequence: CAGGEFGRPSSPLHF. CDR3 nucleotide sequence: TGTGCCGGGGGGGAATTCGGTCGGCCCTCTTCACCCCTCCACTTT.

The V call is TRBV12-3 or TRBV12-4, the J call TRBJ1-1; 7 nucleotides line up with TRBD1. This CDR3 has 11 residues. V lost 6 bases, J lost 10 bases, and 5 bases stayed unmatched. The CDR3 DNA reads TGTGCCAGCAGACGACAGGGCTCAGCTTTCTTT. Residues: CASRRQGSAFF.

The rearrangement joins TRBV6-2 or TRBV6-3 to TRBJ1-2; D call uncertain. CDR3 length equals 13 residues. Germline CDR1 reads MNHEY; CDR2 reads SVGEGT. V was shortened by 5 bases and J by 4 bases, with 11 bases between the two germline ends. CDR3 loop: CASSNVVRYGYTF. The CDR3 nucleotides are TGTGCCAGCAGTAACGTAGTGCGCTATGGCTACACCTTC.

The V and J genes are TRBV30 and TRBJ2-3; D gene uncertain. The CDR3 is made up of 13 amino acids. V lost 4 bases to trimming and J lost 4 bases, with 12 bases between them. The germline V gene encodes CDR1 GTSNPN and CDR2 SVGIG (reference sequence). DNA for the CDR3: TGTGCCTGGAACGAGAATGGGCCAGATACGCAGTATTTT. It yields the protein CAWNENGPDTQYF.

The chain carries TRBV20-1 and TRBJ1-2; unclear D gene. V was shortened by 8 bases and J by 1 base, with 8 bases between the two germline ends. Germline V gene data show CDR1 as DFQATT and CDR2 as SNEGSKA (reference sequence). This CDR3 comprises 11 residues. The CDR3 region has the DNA TGCAGTTCAAGAGATAACTATGGCTACACCTTC. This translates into CSSRDNYGYTF.

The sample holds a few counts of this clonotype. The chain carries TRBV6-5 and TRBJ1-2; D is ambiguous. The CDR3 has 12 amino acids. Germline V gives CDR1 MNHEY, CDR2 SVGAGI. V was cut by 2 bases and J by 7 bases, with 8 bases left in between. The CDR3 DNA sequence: TGTGCCAGCAGTTACGAGGTTTCTGGCTACACCTTC. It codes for CASSYEVSGYTF.

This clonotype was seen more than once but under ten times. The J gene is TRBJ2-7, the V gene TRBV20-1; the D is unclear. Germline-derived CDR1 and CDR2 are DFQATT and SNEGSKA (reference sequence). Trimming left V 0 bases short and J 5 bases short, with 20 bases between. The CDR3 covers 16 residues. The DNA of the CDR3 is TGCAGTGCTAGAGATTTGAGTGGCGGCCCTCAGGACGAGCAGTACTTC. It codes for CSARDLSGGPQDEQYF.